A single sample gave rise to the 30 T cell receptor beta chains below, sequenced in a study of identical twins. TCRdb re-analysed the 5' RACE reads in MiXCR, keeping a single row per CDR3 protein. The sample holds hundreds of thousands of distinct CDR3 sequences, 20% to 25% seen once. These records were also assigned to another study, of T cells expressing NK-cell markers.

Sequences were obtained from PBMCs. These receptors all come from a woman younger than 30 in good health.

The rearrangement joins TRBV18 to TRBJ2-6; D not certain. V dropped 0 bases and J dropped 0 bases, with 6 bases sitting between them. The length of the CDR3 is 16 residues. In germline, CDR1 is KGHSH, CDR2 LQKENI. CDR3 in amino acids: CASSPPLYSGANVLTF. The CDR3 region has the DNA TGTGCCAGCTCACCACCCCTATACTCTGGGGCCAACGTCCTGACTTTC.

The V and J genes are TRBV6-5 and TRBJ2-1; 7 nucleotides align to TRBD2. Germline V gene lookup returns CDR1 MNHEY and CDR2 SVGAGI. The junction had 2 bases not matched to a gene; V was cut back by 0 bases and J by 9 bases. This CDR3 is 13 amino acids long. The CDR3 DNA is TGTGCCAGCAGTTACTCGCGCGGGGGTGAGCAGTTCTTC. It is translated as CASSYSRGGEQFF.

This clonotype came up a few times. This chain uses TRBV12-3 or TRBV12-4 with TRBJ1-2; a possible D gene is TRBD1 (5 bases). The CDR3 has 13 residues. Trimming removed 6 bases at V and 8 bases at J, with 16 bases between. The CDR3 region is CASRIDSLGGYTF. The DNA of the CDR3 is TGTGCCAGCAGGATAGACAGTTTGGGGGGCTACACCTTC.

The genes are TRBV7-9 and TRBJ2-1; D perhaps matches TRBD2 (6 bases). The germline CDR1 and CDR2 sequences are SEHNR and FQNEAQ (reference sequence). This CDR3 comprises 16 residues. Trimming pared 1 base from V and 2 bases from J, leaving 12 bases between. The CDR3 DNA follows: TGTGCCAGCAGCTTAGGACGTCGCGGGACCTACAATGAGCAGTTCTTC. Amino acids: CASSLGRRGTYNEQFF.

The genes are TRBV7-2 and TRBJ2-7; possibly TRBD1 for D (6 bases). Trimming removed 4 bases at V and 3 bases at J, with 16 bases between. The CDR3 contains 15 residues. Germline V gives CDR1 SGHTA, CDR2 FQGNSA. The CDR3 DNA follows: TGTGCCAGCAGCTCAGCCGGGACATCCCTCTACGAGCAGTACTTC. Protein: CASSSAGTSLYEQYF.

This clonotype has a handful of counts. This rearrangement joins TRBV13 to TRBJ2-1; a weak D match, TRBD2 (6 bases). The germline V gene has CDR1 PRHDT and CDR2 FYEKMQ (reference sequence). Trimming took 5 bases from V and 6 from J, leaving 14 bases between them. The length of the CDR3 is 14 residues. The chain's CDR3 is CASSPGGRRNEQFF. CDR3 sequence (DNA): TGTGCCAGCAGCCCCGGGGGACGACGCAATGAGCAGTTCTTC.

This clonotype has a handful of counts. The chain joins TRBV12-3 or TRBV12-4 to TRBJ2-1; D is undetermined. The CDR3 runs to 11 residues. V dropped 8 bases and J dropped 8 bases, with 10 bases sitting between them. The CDR3 DNA reads TGTGCCAGCTGGTTCATGGATGAGCAGTTCTTC. Protein product: CASWFMDEQFF.

The rearrangement links TRBV5-1 to TRBJ2-2; D is unresolved. V was cut by 3 bases and J by 0 bases, with 9 bases left in between. CDR1 is SGHRS and CDR2 is YFSETQ in the germline V gene. This CDR3 comprises 15 residues. The CDR3 sequence is CASSSNTANTGELFF. CDR3 nucleotide sequence: TGCGCCAGCAGCTCAAACACAGCGAACACCGGGGAGCTGTTTTTT.

This chain joins TRBV5-6 and TRBJ2-3; 9 nucleotides line up with TRBD1. Germline CDR1 is SGHDT and CDR2 is YYEEEE. This CDR3 has 17 residues. V lost 5 bases to trimming and J lost 7 bases; unmatched junction nucleotides: 17. The CDR3: CASRFFAPGQGIYTQYF. The CDR3 DNA reads TGTGCCAGCAGATTCTTCGCCCCGGGACAGGGAATCTATACGCAGTATTTT.

The V and J genes are TRBV5-5 and TRBJ1-1; D is unclear. This CDR3 region has 13 residues. Per the germline V gene, CDR1 is SGHKS and CDR2 is YYEKEE (reference sequence). The V and J ends lost 2 bases and 5 bases respectively, with 10 bases between them. The CDR3 protein is CASSFRAETEAFF. The CDR3 DNA reads as TGTGCCAGCAGCTTCCGAGCTGAGACTGAAGCTTTCTTT.

This clonotype has at least ten counts. J is TRBJ1-4 and V is TRBV10-3; the D is unclear. The CDR3 covers 15 residues. Trimming took off 3 bases at V and 8 bases at J, with 16 bases between the two ends. Germline CDR1 ENHRY, CDR2 SYGVKD. The CDR3 spells CAISDPSFSSEKLFF. The DNA of the CDR3 is TGTGCCATCAGTGACCCCTCCTTTAGTTCGGAAAAACTGTTTTTT.

This clonotype occurred a few times. The chain is built from TRBV29-1 and TRBJ2-1; D is perhaps TRBD2 (7 bases). In germline, CDR1 is SQVTM, CDR2 ANQGSEA. Trimming shortened V by 4 bases and J by 8 bases, and 15 bases separated the two germline ends. The length of the CDR3 is 13 residues. CDR3 bases: TGCAGCGTTGGAAGGGGGGGGGCCCATGAGCAGTTCTTC. This translates into CSVGRGGAHEQFF.

This chain connects TRBV6-1 to TRBJ2-7; TRBD1 aligns across 10 bases. The CDR3 has 15 residues. Per germline, CDR1 MNHNS and CDR2 SASEGT. V lost 6 bases to trimming and J lost 3 bases; unmatched junction nucleotides: 8. The CDR3 region has the DNA TGTGCCAGCAGCGTAGCCGGGACAGGGGTCTACGAGCAGTACTTC. Translated, it gives CASSVAGTGVYEQYF.

The rearrangement joins TRBV7-9 to TRBJ2-1, with 8 nucleotides matching TRBD1. The germline gives CDR1 SEHNR, CDR2 FQNEAQ (reference sequence). This CDR3 is 15 amino acids long. With 5 bases clipped from V and 6 bases from J, the junction kept 9 bases outside the gene matches. The CDR3 here is CASSAPGTGSNEQFF. The CDR3 DNA reads as TGTGCCAGCAGCGCACCCGGGACAGGTTCCAATGAGCAGTTCTTC.

J is TRBJ2-7 and V is TRBV6-5; the D gene could be TRBD1 or TRBD2 (5 bases each). Trimming cost V 0 bases and J 3 bases, with 15 bases left between them. From germline, CDR1 is MNHEY and CDR2 SVGAGI. The CDR3 is 16 amino acids. Here the CDR3 DNA reads TGTGCCAGCAGTTACTCGGGTGTAGGTGGGGGCTACGAGCAGTACTTC. Translation: CASSYSGVGGGYEQYF.

This clonotype has more than one count but fewer than ten. The chain joins TRBV12-3 or TRBV12-4 to TRBJ2-3, with D maybe TRBD2 (7 bases). V lost 10 bases to trimming and J lost 7 bases, with 18 bases between them. This CDR3 contains 13 residues. The CDR3 DNA reads TGTGCCACCGTAGGGGGGGACACCTATACGCAGTATTTT. Translating it yields CATVGGDTYTQYF.

The V and J genes are TRBV5-1 and TRBJ1-5; TRBD1 aligns across 9 bases. This CDR3 is 23 amino acids long. With V trimmed by 3 bases and J by 2 bases, 27 bases remained unmatched. The germline V gene encodes CDR1 SGHRS and CDR2 YFSETQ. The CDR3 here is CASSSYLARDRENETVGNQPQHF. In DNA, the CDR3 is TGCGCCAGCAGCTCTTATTTAGCCCGGGACAGGGAGAATGAAACTGTAGGCAATCAGCCCCAGCATTTT.

The gene calls are TRBV5-1 and TRBJ2-1; 9 bases are a match to TRBD2. V lost 6 bases to trimming and J lost 5 bases; unmatched junction nucleotides: 12. Germline V gives CDR1 SGHRS, CDR2 YFSETQ. The CDR3 consists of 16 residues. CDR3 nucleotide sequence: TGCGCCAGCAAAAGCGGGGGGCTCAGCGTCCACAATGAGCAGTTCTTC. Residues: CASKSGGLSVHNEQFF.

This clonotype was observed a handful of times. V usage is TRBV11-2 and J usage is TRBJ2-3; 10 positions agree with TRBD1. The length of the CDR3 is 15 residues. With 3 bases clipped from V and 6 bases from J, the junction kept 6 bases outside the gene matches. The germline V gene encodes CDR1 SGHAT and CDR2 FQNNGV. The CDR3 region is CASSFRTGGLDTQYF. CDR3 DNA: TGTGCCAGCAGCTTCCGGACAGGGGGTTTGGATACGCAGTATTTT.

This sequence joins TRBV7-9 and TRBJ2-1; D is possibly TRBD1 or TRBD2 (6 bases each). V was trimmed by 4 bases and J by 5 bases, leaving 15 bases between them. CDR1 and CDR2 from the germline V gene are SEHNR and FQNEAQ (reference sequence). CDR3 length: 15 residues. The CDR3 region is CASSSLRGVDNEQFF. The CDR3 DNA reads TGTGCCAGCAGCTCCCTGAGGGGGGTCGACAATGAGCAGTTCTTC.

The chain links TRBV5-1 to TRBJ2-7; TRBD1 aligns across 7 bases. Germline V lookup: CDR1 SGHRS, CDR2 YFSETQ. V lost 5 bases, J lost 6 bases, and 14 bases stayed unmatched. The CDR3 loop spans 15 amino acids. CDR3 sequence reads: CASRVGDRDGREQYF. CDR3 in DNA: TGCGCCAGCAGAGTCGGCGACAGGGATGGGCGCGAGCAGTACTTC.

The chain links TRBV5-1 to TRBJ2-1; the match to TRBD2 covers 10 bases. CDR1 is SGHRS and CDR2 is YFSETQ in the germline V gene. V dropped 2 bases and J dropped 6; count of bases not matched to a gene: 8. The CDR3 is 16 amino acids. In DNA form, the CDR3 reads TGCGCCAGCAGCTTTAGTAGACTAGCGGGTTCCAATGAGCAGTTCTTC. As protein: CASSFSRLAGSNEQFF.

This clonotype was recorded a few times. V and J are TRBV9 and TRBJ2-2; no definite D call. The CDR3 is 15 residues long. Trimming left V 3 bases short and J 4 bases short, with 13 bases between. Germline V gene data show CDR1 as SGDLS and CDR2 as YYNGEE. The DNA for the CDR3 is TGTGCCAGCAGCGGACCGAAGGGATCCACCGGGGAGCTGTTTTTT. This encodes CASSGPKGSTGELFF.

The chain recombines TRBV5-1 with TRBJ2-3, with D possibly being TRBD1 (5 bases). This CDR3 region has 14 residues. Germline CDR1 and CDR2: SGHRS and YFSETQ. V gave up 5 bases and J gave up 1 base, with 11 bases separating them. The DNA of the CDR3 is TGCGCCAGCAGTTATGACAGTGGCACAGATACGCAGTATTTT. Protein sequence: CASSYDSGTDTQYF.

The genes are TRBV12-3 or TRBV12-4 and TRBJ2-2; D ambiguous. The CDR3 runs 15 residues. Trimming cost V 2 bases and J 13 bases, with 20 bases left between them. CDR3 nucleotide sequence: TGTGCCAGCAGTTTAAAGGCGGCCCCTTCCCTAGGGCTGTTTTTT. This translates into CASSLKAAPSLGLFF.

CDR3: CASSVAPATDTQYF. In DNA form, the CDR3 reads TGTGCCAGCAGCGTAGCTCCGGCCACAGATACGCAGTATTTT. The gene calls are TRBV9 and TRBJ2-3; no firm D call. This CDR3 contains 14 residues. The germline V gene encodes CDR1 SGDLS and CDR2 YYNGEE. V was shortened by 0 bases and J by 2 bases, with 7 bases between the two germline ends. Full variable domain (missing parts from reference TRBV9 and TRBJ2-3): DSGVTQTPKHLITATGQRVTLRCSPRSGDLSVYWYQQSLDQGLQFLIQYYNGEERAKGNILERFSAQQFPDLHSELNLSSLELGDSALYFCASSVAPATDTQYFGPGTRLTVL.

This clonotype has at least ten counts. V is TRBV10-1 and J is TRBJ2-1; 7 bases align to TRBD2. V was pared by 5 bases and J by 0 bases, with 7 bases of the junction left unmatched. Per the germline V gene, CDR1 is WNHNN and CDR2 is SYGVQD (reference sequence). The CDR3 has 16 amino acids. Here the CDR3 DNA reads TGCGCCAGCAGTCCCCAGCGGGACCCCTCCTACAATGAGCAGTTCTTC. Its protein product is CASSPQRDPSYNEQFF.

This clonotype was found many times. The V gene is TRBV12-3 or TRBV12-4, the J gene TRBJ1-2; the D gene is possibly TRBD1 (5 bases). The CDR3 runs to 14 residues. Deletions cut 1 base from V and 4 bases from J, with 10 bases between. The CDR3 region is CASSLGTQRYGYTF. Written as DNA, the CDR3 is TGTGCCAGCAGTTTAGGGACACAGCGCTATGGCTACACCTTC.

The chain employs TRBV6-4 and TRBJ2-7, with D tentatively TRBD2 (5 bases). CDR1 is MRHNA, CDR2 SNTAGT, per germline. Between the trimmed V and J ends, which lost 3 bases and 6 bases, there was a span of 15 bases. The CDR3 consists of 14 residues. Here the CDR3 reads CASSELAFYGEQYF. The CDR3 coding sequence is TGTGCCAGCAGTGAGTTAGCGTTCTACGGCGAGCAGTACTTC.

The V gene is TRBV6-6, the J gene TRBJ1-3, with 9 bases that match TRBD1. The CDR3 spans 13 residues. After removal of 6 bases from V and 4 bases from J, the junction contained 1 base not matched to a gene. The germline V gene has CDR1 MNHNY and CDR2 SVGAGI (reference sequence). CDR3 amino acids: CASSDRGGNTIYF. Written as DNA, the CDR3 is TGTGCCAGCAGCGACAGGGGGGGAAACACCATATATTTT.